These 14 T cell receptor beta chains share one sample of origin, sequenced in a study of CXCR3-negative and CXCR3-positive naive CD8 T cells. Study-wide results and caveats: In CXCR3-positive naive cells, the TRB CDR3s were more hydrophobic than in CXCR3-negative naive cells.

Their antigen targets remain unknown. TRB cDNA was prepared as libraries by UMI-labeled 5' RACE. TCRdb reanalyzed the 5' RACE reads, giving one entry per CDR3 protein sequence and no DNA. This table lists 85,000 to 130,000 distinct CDR3 sequences. The sequencing input was naive CXCR3+ CD8+ T cells from blood. Stated subset: CD45RO-CCR7+CD27+CD95- naive CD8+ T cells expressing CXCR3 (TNR3+). These receptors all stem from a human donor in good health. Some clones in this sample may be carry-over from other donors' samples.

The chain has TRBV20-1 and TRBJ2-1; as DNA is missing, the TRBD1 call by TCRdb cannot be tested. This CDR3 has 15 amino acids. Germline CDR1 reads DFQATT; CDR2 reads SNEGSKA (reference sequence). The CDR3 region is CSANSGAGAYNEQFF.

V gene TRBV4-2 combines with J gene TRBJ1-2; TCRdb outputs TRBD1, but without DNA this stays unchecked. The CDR3 has 16 amino acids. CDR1 is LGHNA and CDR2 is YNFKEQ in the germline V gene. The CDR3 spells CASSQDYQGALYGYTF.

The J gene is TRBJ2-3, the V gene TRBV14; TCRdb picks TRBD2, but there is no DNA to check that call. The CDR3 is 16 residues long. CDR1 SGHDN and CDR2 FVKESK come from the germline V gene. CDR3 amino acids: CASSQVYGESTDTQYF.

J is TRBJ2-3 and V is TRBV4-1; the D call of TRBD1 rests on TCRdb alone, since no DNA is present to check it. The CDR3 covers 15 residues. Looked up from germline, CDR1 is MGHRA and CDR2 is YSYEKL. The CDR3 is CASSQSPGGTDTQYF.

The rearrangement uses TRBV2 and TRBJ2-5; TCRdb gives TRBD1 as the D gene, but with no DNA this cannot be confirmed. The CDR3 length is 15 residues. The V gene's germline CDR1 is SNHLY and CDR2 FYNNEI. CDR3 loop: CASTPGDRGQETQYF.

The chain couples TRBV7-9 to TRBJ1-1; as DNA is missing, the TRBD1 call by TCRdb cannot be tested. The CDR3 has 15 residues. Germline values: CDR1 SEHNR, CDR2 FQNEAQ (reference sequence). The CDR3 reads CASSPRDGMNTEAFF. The full variable domain, completed using reference TRBV7-9 and TRBJ1-1, is DTGVSQNPRHKITKRGQNVTFRCDPISEHNRLYWYRQTLGQGPEFLTYFQNEAQLEKSRLLSDRFSAERPKGSFSTLEIQRTEQGDSAMYLCASSPRDGMNTEAFFGQGTRLTVV.

The chain has TRBV6-2 or TRBV6-3 and TRBJ1-1; as DNA is missing, the TRBD1 call by TCRdb cannot be tested. Germline V lookup: CDR1 MNHEY, CDR2 SVGEGT. This CDR3 is 14 amino acids long. This chain's CDR3 is CASSPPGYEAEAFF.

The rearrangement uses TRBV29-1 and TRBJ2-3; without DNA, the TCRdb call of TRBD1 cannot be checked. The length of the CDR3 is 15 residues. Per germline, CDR1 SQVTM and CDR2 ANQGSEA. The CDR3 loop reads CSADPHSAFTDTQYF.

The chain carries TRBV27 and TRBJ2-5; checking the TCRdb D call of TRBD1 is not possible without DNA. CDR1 and CDR2 (germline): MNHEY, SMNVEV (reference sequence). This CDR3 region has 15 residues. The CDR3 loop reads CASSTRPREKETQYF.

The genes are TRBV25-1 and TRBJ1-1. This CDR3 is 11 amino acids long. Germline values: CDR1 MGHDK, CDR2 SYGVNS. The CDR3 loop is CASSGNTEAFF.

The rearrangement links TRBV7-8 to TRBJ2-1; the TRBD1 assignment by TCRdb is unverifiable without DNA. This CDR3 contains 15 residues. CDR1 is SGHVS and CDR2 is FQNEAQ in the germline V gene. CDR3 protein: CASSLRDRGFDEQFF.

V is TRBV5-1 and J is TRBJ2-3; there is no DNA to check the TCRdb D call of TRBD2. CDR1 and CDR2 (germline): SGHRS, YFSETQ. The CDR3 contains 15 residues. CDR3 sequence: CASSFGEGGTDTQYF.

The chain links TRBV3-1 to TRBJ1-3; the D call of TRBD1 rests on TCRdb alone, since no DNA is present to check it. Looked up from germline, CDR1 is LGHDT and CDR2 is YNNKEL (reference sequence). CDR3 length equals 12 residues. The CDR3 sequence: CASSQAGDSEYF.

V usage is TRBV12-3 or TRBV12-4 and J usage is TRBJ2-3; TCRdb lists TRBD2, though no DNA is available to test this call. CDR3 length: 15 amino acids. The CDR3 loop reads CASIRGTAYTDTQYF.